This TCR beta chain appears in the sequencing data of a study of T cells after yellow fever vaccination. Study-level results: The study re-detected most primary-vaccination clones after the booster (under 97% CD4, around 89% CD8). Of the clonotypes, a small share occurred in both CD4 and CD8 compartments. Contamination by abundant bulk-population clonotypes could be present in FACS-sorted repertoires. The secondary response was weaker but peaked faster, day 5 versus 15.

TCRdb called the 5' RACE reads again in MiXCR, with one record for every CDR3 protein. The data hold fewer than 650,000 distinct CDR3 sequences, with 20% to 25% observed a single time. Only a few counts were recorded for this clonotype. The antigen remains unidentified. Trimming cost V 9 bases and J 9 bases, with 21 bases left between them. Germline V gives CDR1 ENHRY, CDR2 SYGVKD. This CDR3 comprises 14 residues. J is TRBJ2-1 and V is TRBV10-3, with D tentatively TRBD1 (8 bases). This clonotype was obtained from a man aged 18 to 29 who received the YFV17D yellow fever vaccine. Sequences were derived from PBMCs, sampled approximately 22 days after the first yellow fever vaccination. The CDR3 DNA reads TGTGCCATTTCACAGGGGGGGATATTAGGTGAGCAGTTCTTC. Amino acids: CAISQGGILGEQFF.